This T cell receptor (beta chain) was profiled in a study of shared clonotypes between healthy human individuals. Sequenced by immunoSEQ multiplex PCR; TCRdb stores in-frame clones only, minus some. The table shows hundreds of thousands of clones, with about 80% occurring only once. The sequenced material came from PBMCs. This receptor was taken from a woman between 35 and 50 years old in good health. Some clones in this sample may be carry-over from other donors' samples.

CDR3: CASSLEVEKLDTGELFF. CDR3 nucleotides: TGTGCCAGCAGCTTGGAAGTTGAAAAGCTGGACACCGGGGAGCTGTTTTTT. The rearrangement uses TRBV5-6 and TRBJ2-2; no reliable D call. The CDR3 length is 17 residues. Germline loops: CDR1 SGHDT, CDR2 YYEEEE. Trimming stripped 0 bases from V and 3 bases from J, with 15 bases between.